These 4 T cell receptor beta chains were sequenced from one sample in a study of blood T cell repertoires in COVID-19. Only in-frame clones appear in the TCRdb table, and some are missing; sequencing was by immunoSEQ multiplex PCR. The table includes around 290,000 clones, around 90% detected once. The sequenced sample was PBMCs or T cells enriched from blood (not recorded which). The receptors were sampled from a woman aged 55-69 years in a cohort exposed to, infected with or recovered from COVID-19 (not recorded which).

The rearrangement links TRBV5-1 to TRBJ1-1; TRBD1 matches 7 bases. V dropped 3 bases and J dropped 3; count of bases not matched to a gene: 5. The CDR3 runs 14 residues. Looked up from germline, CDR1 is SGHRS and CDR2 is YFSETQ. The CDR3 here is CASSWGQSYTEAFF. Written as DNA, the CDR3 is TGCGCCAGCAGCTGGGGACAGTCGTACACTGAAGCTTTCTTT.

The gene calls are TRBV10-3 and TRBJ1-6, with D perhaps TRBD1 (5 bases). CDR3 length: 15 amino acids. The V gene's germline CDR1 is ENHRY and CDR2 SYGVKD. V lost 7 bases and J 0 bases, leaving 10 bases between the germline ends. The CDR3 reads CAIKEGISYNSPLHF. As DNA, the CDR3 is TGTGCCATCAAGGAGGGGATCTCCTATAATTCACCCCTCCACTTT.

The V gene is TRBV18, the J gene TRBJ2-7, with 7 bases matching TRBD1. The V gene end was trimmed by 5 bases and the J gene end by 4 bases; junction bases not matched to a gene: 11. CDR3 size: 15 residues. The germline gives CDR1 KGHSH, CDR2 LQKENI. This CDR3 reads CASSSGTERIYEQYF. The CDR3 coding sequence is TGTGCCAGCTCATCCGGGACAGAGAGAATTTACGAGCAGTACTTC.

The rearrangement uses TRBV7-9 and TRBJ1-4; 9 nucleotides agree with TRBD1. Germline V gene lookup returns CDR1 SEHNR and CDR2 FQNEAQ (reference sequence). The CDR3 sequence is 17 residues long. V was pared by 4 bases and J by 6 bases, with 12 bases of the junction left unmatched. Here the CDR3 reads CASSSSRDRDRDEKLFF. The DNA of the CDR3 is TGTGCCAGCAGCTCTTCCCGGGACAGGGATCGGGATGAAAAACTGTTTTTT.